A selection of T cell receptor beta chains follows, all from one sample in a study of glioma-infiltrating T cells after dendritic cell vaccination. Generated by immunoSEQ multiplex PCR, the TCRdb table keeps only in-frame clones and is missing some. Of around 25,000 clones listed, roughly 90% are singletons. Specimen: blood, collected after dendritic cell vaccination. These receptors all come from a human donor with glioblastoma. CDR3s include the opening cysteine and the closing phenylalanine or tryptophan. A D gene is named only where the DNA matches it firmly. Size is omitted from some rows. Given values are once, few, many or a class for expanded clones.

CDR3aa,CDR3nt,abundance,j_gene,d_gene,v_gene
CASWTGSGYTF,TGTGCCAGTTGGACAGGGTCCGGCTACACCTTC,-,TRBJ1-2,TRBD1,TRBV19
CASSGQGYGKLFF,TGTGCCAGCAGTGGACAGGGGTACGGGAAACTGTTTTTT,-,TRBJ1-4,TRBD1,TRBV2
CSVAPTGARETQYF,TGCAGCGTGGCCCCGACAGGGGCCCGGGAGACCCAGTACTTC,-,TRBJ2-5,TRBD1,TRBV29-1
CASSLLQGGITEAFF,TGTGCCAGCAGCTTACTCCAGGGTGGGATCACTGAAGCTTTCTTT,-,TRBJ1-1,-,TRBV7-9
CASSSNRAGNYGYTF,TGTGCCAGCAGTTCGAACAGGGCAGGGAACTATGGCTACACCTTC,once,TRBJ1-2,-,TRBV11-2
CASSSTRGTDTQYF,TGTGCCAGCAGCTCGACTAGAGGCACAGATACGCAGTATTTT,-,TRBJ2-3,-,TRBV7-2
CASSEERVAGGRTDTQYF,TGTGCCAGCAGTGAAGAAAGGGTAGCGGGGGGCCGCACAGATACGCAGTATTTT,-,TRBJ2-3,TRBD2,TRBV2
CASSAHRGSTDTQYF,TGCGCCAGCAGTGCCCACAGGGGGAGCACAGATACGCAGTATTTT,-,TRBJ2-3,TRBD1,TRBV10-2
CASSLGQGYAGELFF,TGTGCCAGCAGCTTGGGCCAGGGTTACGCCGGGGAGCTGTTTTTT,-,TRBJ2-2,-,TRBV13
CASRTGPWAKNIQYF,TGTGCCAGCAGGACAGGGCCGTGGGCCAAAAACATTCAGTACTTC,-,TRBJ2-4,TRBD1,TRBV6-5
CASSLVTTGEYYEQYF,TGTGCCAGCAGCTTAGTGACGACAGGGGAGTACTACGAGCAGTACTTC,once,TRBJ2-7,TRBD1,TRBV7-9
CASSQAGRPGYEQYF,TGTGCCAGCAGCCAGGCAGGACGACCGGGGTACGAGCAGTACTTC,few,TRBJ2-7,-,TRBV14
CSAATGQGNNEQFF,TGCAGCGCTGCTACGGGACAGGGTAACAATGAGCAGTTCTTC,-,TRBJ2-1,TRBD1,TRBV29-1
CASSLLSSTDTQYF,TGCGCCAGCAGCTTACTTAGTAGCACAGATACGCAGTATTTT,-,TRBJ2-3,-,TRBV5-1
CASSSLSYNSPLHF,TGTGCCAGCAGTTCCCTCTCCTATAATTCCCCCCTCCACTTT,-,TRBJ1-6,-,TRBV2
CSSNGGGRTEAFF,TGCAGCTCAAACGGCGGGGGGAGGACTGAAGCTTTCTTT,-,TRBJ1-1,-,TRBV29-1
CASSLGQGNWEKLFF,TGTGCCAGCAGCTTAGGGCAGGGGAATTGGGAAAAACTGTTTTTT,-,TRBJ1-4,-,TRBV11-2
CASSSLRGSGNTIYF,TGTGCCAGCAGTTCCCTTAGGGGATCTGGAAACACCATATATTTT,few,TRBJ1-3,-,TRBV6-5
CASSIGDLGLDYTF,TGTGCCAGTAGTATTGGGGATTTGGGACTGGACTACACCTTC,-,TRBJ1-2,-,TRBV19
CASSQDVKSGEAKNIQYF,TGTGCCAGCAGCCAAGATGTTAAGAGCGGGGAGGCCAAAAACATTCAGTACTTC,-,TRBJ2-4,TRBD2,TRBV4-2
CAISAQGNTEAFF,TGTGCCATCAGCGCTCAGGGGAACACTGAAGCTTTCTTT,-,TRBJ1-1,-,TRBV10-3
CASTLNRGVSETQYF,TGCGCCAGCACCTTAAACAGGGGAGTATCGGAGACCCAGTACTTC,-,TRBJ2-5,TRBD1,TRBV5-1
CASLLTGNADTQYF,TGTGCCAGCCTTTTGACAGGGAACGCAGATACGCAGTATTTT,once,TRBJ2-3,TRBD1,TRBV6-1
CASSLLGQGTDTQYF,TGTGCCAGCAGTTTATTGGGACAGGGCACAGATACGCAGTATTTT,-,TRBJ2-3,TRBD1,TRBV27
CASSPATSGGVDTQYF,TGCGCCAGCAGCCCGGCGACTAGCGGGGGGGTGGATACGCAGTATTTT,once,TRBJ2-3,TRBD2,TRBV5-1
CASSLDTGNQPQHF,TGTGCCAGCAGCTTGGACACAGGCAATCAGCCCCAGCATTTT,-,TRBJ1-5,-,TRBV5-8
CASSEISGGALDEQFF,TGTGCCAGCAGTGAAATTAGCGGGGGGGCCCTCGATGAGCAGTTCTTC,-,TRBJ2-1,TRBD2,TRBV6-1
CASSQGPIPDGELFF,TGCGCCAGCAGCCAAGGTCCCATCCCAGACGGGGAGCTGTTTTTT,once,TRBJ2-2,-,TRBV4-1
CASSSRLAGASDTQYF,TGTGCCAGCAGCTCCCGACTAGCGGGGGCCTCAGATACGCAGTATTTT,-,TRBJ2-3,TRBD2,TRBV5-6
CASQPQGSHNEQFF,TGTGCCAGCCAGCCCCAGGGTTCCCACAATGAGCAGTTCTTC,-,TRBJ2-1,-,TRBV5-4
CASSLQGARMTSEAFF,TGTGCCAGCAGCTTACAGGGGGCGCGGATGACCAGTGAAGCTTTCTTT,-,TRBJ1-1,TRBD1,TRBV7-2
CASMGTGRNSYNSPLHF,TGTGCCAGTATGGGTACAGGGCGCAACTCCTATAATTCACCCCTCCACTTT,-,TRBJ1-6,-,TRBV19
CASSHPLGGVLSGANVLTF,TGTGCCAGCAGCCATCCTCTGGGGGGGGTCCTCTCTGGGGCCAACGTCCTGACTTTC,-,TRBJ2-6,TRBD2,TRBV4-2
CASRLTSDTDTQYF,TGTGCCAGCAGATTAACTAGCGACACAGATACGCAGTATTTT,-,TRBJ2-3,TRBD2,TRBV6-5
CASRATRDTNSPLHF,TGTGCCAGCAGGGCAACCCGGGACACCAATTCACCCCTCCACTTT,-,TRBJ1-6,-,TRBV6-1
CASRAGGSYEQYF,TGTGCCAGCCGGGCGGGGGGCTCCTACGAGCAGTACTTC,-,TRBJ2-7,-,TRBV21-1
CAISESPGLAGSDTQYF,TGTGCCATCAGTGAGTCCCCGGGACTAGCGGGGTCCGATACGCAGTATTTT,-,TRBJ2-3,TRBD2,TRBV10-3
CASRRNRYTEAFF,TGTGCCAGCAGGCGAAACAGGTACACTGAAGCTTTCTTT,-,TRBJ1-1,-,TRBV6-5
CASSGGTMNTEAFF,TGTGCCAGCAGCGGGGGGACCATGAACACTGAAGCTTTCTTT,-,TRBJ1-1,-,TRBV7-6